Listed here are 23 T cell receptor beta chains from one sample, sequenced in a study of vaccination and CD4 T cells after COVID-19. The Oncomine TCR Beta short-read assay sequenced DNA from cultured CD4+ T cells. TCRdb processed the PCR reads anew with MiXCR; each CDR3 protein has one entry. The table has 20,000 to 25,000 distinct CDR3 sequences, around 60% seen once; the top ten hold about an eighth. Treatment described: roughly 10-day PBMC culture with coronavirus spike peptide pools or control peptides (ViraFEST assay). For these receptors, no antigen is known. The sample here was CD4+ T cells from blood, cultured in vitro, taken after SARS-CoV-2 vaccination. Receptors were obtained from a human donor who received a COVID-19 vaccine.

V is TRBV19 and J is TRBJ2-7; 8 bases align to TRBD1. The CDR3 runs 14 residues. Germline CDR1 LNHDA, CDR2 SQIVND (reference sequence). V was pared by 0 bases and J by 3 bases, with 1 base of the junction left unmatched. CDR3 amino acids: CASSIDGQGYEQYF. DNA of the CDR3: TGTGCCAGTAGTATAGACGGACAGGGCTACGAGCAGTACTTC.

The chain joins TRBV20-1 to TRBJ1-4; no reliable D call. This CDR3 is 13 amino acids long. Trimming left V 6 bases short and J 6 bases short, with 14 bases between. Germline loops: CDR1 DFQATT, CDR2 SNEGSKA (reference sequence). CDR3 sequence reads: CSAVGLNYEKLFF. The DNA for the CDR3 is TGCAGTGCCGTCGGGTTGAACTATGAAAAACTGTTTTTT.

The chain is built from TRBV2 and TRBJ1-2, with unresolved D. Germline CDR1 SNHLY, CDR2 FYNNEI. Deletions cut 8 bases from V and 7 bases from J, with 11 bases between. The length of the CDR3 is 11 residues. Here the CDR3 reads CASGFRAGYTF. As DNA, the CDR3 is TGTGCCAGCGGGTTTAGGGCTGGCTACACCTTC.

V is TRBV6-2 or TRBV6-3 and J is TRBJ2-7, with D possibly matching TRBD2 (6 bases). Germline CDR1 MNHEY, CDR2 SVGEGT. Trimming removed 1 base from V and 0 bases from J, with 10 bases in between. The CDR3 loop spans 15 amino acids. The CDR3 loop reads CASSYFAGPSYEQYF. The CDR3 nucleotides read TGTGCCAGCAGTTACTTCGCGGGGCCCTCCTACGAGCAGTACTTC.

This clonotype occurred a few times. V usage is TRBV27 and J usage is TRBJ1-1, with 9 bases identical to TRBD1. CDR1 is MNHEY and CDR2 is SMNVEV in the germline V gene (reference sequence). J gave up 4 bases and V 6 bases, and 12 bases lay outside the gene matches. The CDR3 extends over 16 amino acids. DNA of the CDR3: TGTGCCAGCAGCCGACACTTCCGGGACAGGGTCACTGAAGCTTTCTTT. It specifies CASSRHFRDRVTEAFF.

This clonotype was seen more than once but under ten times. The chain combines TRBV19 with TRBJ1-2; D uncertain. Trimming pared 7 bases from V and 2 bases from J, leaving 8 bases between. This CDR3 comprises 12 residues. CDR1 is LNHDA, CDR2 SQIVND, per germline (reference sequence). The CDR3 loop reads CASKRPNYGYTF. CDR3 bases: TGTGCCAGTAAGAGACCAAACTATGGCTACACCTTC.

This clonotype came up a few times. The gene calls are TRBV5-4 and TRBJ1-5, with unresolved D. The germline gives CDR1 SGHNT, CDR2 YYREEE (reference sequence). Trimming stripped 4 bases from V and 2 bases from J, with 16 bases between. The CDR3 contains 16 residues. The CDR3, as DNA: TGTGCCAGCAGCCTGGACCTAGAGGCGGGCAATCAGCCCCAGCATTTT. Translating gives CASSLDLEAGNQPQHF.

V and J are TRBV25-1 and TRBJ1-4; 9 bases agree with TRBD1. The V segment lost 4 bases and the J segment 7 bases; nucleotides outside the gene matches: 4. Germline V gene lookup returns CDR1 MGHDK and CDR2 SYGVNS. The CDR3 runs to 14 residues. CDR3 in DNA: TGTGCCAGCAGTGGAGCACAGGGGGCTGAAAAACTGTTTTTT. This codes for CASSGAQGAEKLFF.

This clonotype was seen only once. The chain carries TRBV14 and TRBJ1-1, with no clear D. Trimming removed 3 bases at V and 0 bases at J, with 5 bases between. Germline loops: CDR1 SGHDN, CDR2 FVKESK. The length of the CDR3 is 13 residues. This chain's CDR3 is CASSHQVNTEAFF. CDR3 nucleotide sequence: TGTGCCAGCAGCCACCAGGTGAACACTGAAGCTTTCTTT.

The rearrangement links TRBV7-2 to TRBJ2-1; TRBD2 agrees at 7 bases. Trimming took 5 bases from V and 0 from J; bases not matched to a gene: 10. Germline lookup yields CDR1 SGHTA and CDR2 FQGNSA. The CDR3 extends over 17 amino acids. DNA of the CDR3: TGTGCCAGCAGCCCCCTTGGCGGGGGTAGCTCCTACAATGAGCAGTTCTTC. This sequence encodes CASSPLGGGSSYNEQFF.

This chain joins TRBV11-3 and TRBJ2-3; D is undetermined. This CDR3 has 11 residues. Germline-derived CDR1 and CDR2 are SGHNT and YENEEA. Trimming pared 2 bases from V and 6 bases from J, leaving 3 bases between. CDR3 protein: CASSLIDTQYF. The CDR3 coding sequence is TGTGCCAGCAGCTTAATCGATACGCAGTATTTT.

V is TRBV3-1 and J is TRBJ2-7; maybe TRBD1 (5 bases). The CDR3 extends over 14 amino acids. Per the germline V gene, CDR1 is LGHDT and CDR2 is YNNKEL (reference sequence). Trimming left V 4 bases short and J 0 bases short, with 10 bases between. CDR3 in amino acids: CASSPQDISYEQYF. The CDR3, as DNA: TGTGCCAGCAGCCCGCAGGACATCTCCTACGAGCAGTACTTC.

The V gene is TRBV20-1, the J gene TRBJ2-7; TRBD1 is a possible D gene (8 bases). V lost 6 bases, J lost 6 bases, and 24 bases lay in between. CDR3 size: 15 residues. CDR1 is DFQATT, CDR2 SNEGSKA, per germline (reference sequence). CDR3 nucleotides: TGCAGTGCGGGGGGGAGTGCCGGACAGGGTGGCGAGCAGTACTTC. As protein: CSAGGSAGQGGEQYF.

The chain links TRBV11-3 to TRBJ1-1, with 8 bases fitting TRBD1. Germline V gene sequence: CDR1 SGHNT, CDR2 YENEEA. The CDR3 runs to 14 residues. The J segment lost 4 bases and the V segment lost 4 bases, leaving 5 bases of the junction unmatched. CDR3 region: CASSSRGPGTEAFF. CDR3 DNA: TGTGCCAGCAGCTCCAGGGGGCCAGGCACTGAAGCTTTCTTT. The complete variable domain, with remaining parts taken from reference TRBV11-3 and TRBJ1-1, reads EAGVVQSPRYKIIEKKQPVAFWCNPISGHNTLYWYLQNLGQGPELLIRYENEEAVDDSQLPKDRFSAERLKGVDSTLKIQPAELGDSAVYLCASSSRGPGTEAFFGQGTRLTVV.

The V gene is TRBV2, the J gene TRBJ1-3; D is perhaps TRBD1 (5 bases). CDR1 and CDR2 (germline): SNHLY, FYNNEI. V was clipped by 4 bases and J by 0 bases, with 13 bases between them. This CDR3 has 16 residues. Here the CDR3 reads CASSGPTGLSGNTIYF. The CDR3 region has the DNA TGTGCCAGCAGTGGACCTACGGGGCTCTCTGGAAACACCATATATTTT.

This clonotype was seen more than once but under ten times. The chain employs TRBV7-2 and TRBJ1-5; D is perhaps TRBD1 (5 bases). V was cut by 4 bases and J by 6 bases, with 10 bases left in between. Germline V gene sequence: CDR1 SGHTA, CDR2 FQGNSA. The CDR3 is 13 amino acids. The CDR3 region has the DNA TGTGCCAGCAGCTCATACCAGGGTCAGCCCCAGCATTTT. Translating gives CASSSYQGQPQHF.

This clonotype was seen only once. The chain uses TRBV3-1 and TRBJ2-5, with unresolved D. The germline CDR1 and CDR2 sequences are LGHDT and YNNKEL (reference sequence). Trimming left V 3 bases short and J 2 bases short, with 7 bases between. The CDR3 runs 13 residues. CDR3 residues: CASSQNRQETQYF. For the CDR3, the DNA is TGTGCCAGCAGCCAGAATAGACAAGAGACCCAGTACTTC.

This chain connects TRBV18 to TRBJ2-1, with D hard to call. V was trimmed by 3 bases and J by 5 bases, leaving 20 bases between them. The CDR3 runs to 17 residues. Germline CDR1 KGHSH, CDR2 LQKENI. CDR3 in DNA: TGTGCCAGCTCACCTCTCGAAAGAGAGTTAAGGCACAATGAGCAGTTCTTC. Translating it yields CASSPLERELRHNEQFF.

This chain uses TRBV6-2 or TRBV6-3 with TRBJ2-5, with D perhaps matching TRBD2 (5 bases). Germline-derived CDR1 and CDR2 are MNHEY and SVGEGT. The germline V and J ends were trimmed by 0 bases and 4 bases, with 15 bases remaining between them. CDR3 length equals 16 residues. The CDR3 DNA reads as TGTGCCAGCAGTTACTCGAGGGCCTCAAGGCGAGAGACCCAGTACTTC. This sequence encodes CASSYSRASRRETQYF.

Here the CDR3 reads CASSLGGGLIYGYTF. In DNA form, the CDR3 reads TGTGCCAGCAGTTTGGGGGGGGGTCTGATCTATGGCTACACCTTC. The genes are TRBV28 and TRBJ1-2; tentative D call: TRBD1 (5 bases). The CDR3 totals 15 residues. Germline V lookup: CDR1 MDHEN, CDR2 SYDVKM. The V end lost 3 bases, the J end lost 4 bases, and 15 bases lay between the germline ends.

This clonotype was detected only a few times. This chain connects TRBV20-1 to TRBJ2-3; 13 nucleotides agree with TRBD2. There are 16 residues in the CDR3. J lost 2 bases, V lost 2 bases, and 4 bases had no gene match. Germline loops: CDR1 DFQATT, CDR2 SNEGSKA (reference sequence). The CDR3 sequence: CSARRLAGGYTDTQYF. The DNA for the CDR3 is TGCAGTGCTAGAAGACTAGCGGGGGGATACACAGATACGCAGTATTTT.

This chain joins TRBV7-8 and TRBJ1-1; TRBD1 matches 9 bases. The length of the CDR3 is 14 residues. The junction had 3 bases not matched to a gene; V was cut back by 4 bases and J by 3 bases. Germline V gene data show CDR1 as SGHVS and CDR2 as FQNEAQ. The CDR3: CASSSRTGDTEAFF. As DNA, the CDR3 is TGTGCCAGCAGCTCCAGGACAGGGGACACTGAAGCTTTCTTT. Combining the CDR3 with reference TRBV7-8 and TRBJ1-1 gives the whole variable domain GAGVSQSPRYKVAKRGQDVALRCDPISGHVSLFWYQQALGQGPEFLTYFQNEAQLDKSGLPSDRFFAERPEGSVSTLKIQRTQQEDSAVYLCASSSRTGDTEAFFGQGTRLTVV.

The V and J genes are TRBV25-1 and TRBJ1-6; the match to TRBD1 covers 11 bases. The V gene end was trimmed by 7 bases and the J gene end by 9 bases; junction bases not matched to a gene: 8. CDR3 size: 15 residues. Germline values: CDR1 MGHDK, CDR2 SYGVNS. The DNA of the CDR3 is TGTGCCAGCACCACGGGACAGGGGGTCGGTTCACCCCTCCACTTT. Translating gives CASTTGQGVGSPLHF.